This T cell receptor beta chain is from a study of CD8+ T cells in alopecia areata. Study as a whole: Twice daily, treated patients received 5 to 10 mg of oral tofacitinib. The study, taken as a whole, reports: There were many expanded lesional clones persisting in scalp and blood during tofacitinib. TCRs were shared less clearly across patients than in mice, possibly for HLA-related reasons.

After isolation, RNA underwent reverse transcription to generate cDNA as the sequencing template. Using immunoSEQ multiplex PCR, the repertoire was profiled, and TCRdb retains in-frame clones only, with some absent. The sample consists of 15,000 to 20,000 clones, approximately 56% of them appearing once. In the case of this clone: As yet, its antigen is unknown.

The treatment was: oral pan-JAK inhibitor, 5-10 mg twice daily. Collection of lesional scalp punch biopsies and peripheral blood was performed in alopecia areata patients. The source material was skin, sampled at week 4, from a patient treated with tofacitinib. The receptor comes from a human donor with alopecia areata.

This chain's CDR3 is CASRETTGSEQYF. The CDR3 DNA sequence: TGTGCCAGCAGGGAGACCACGGGGAGCGAGCAGTACTTC. The chain employs TRBV6-1 and TRBJ2-7; D perhaps matches TRBD2 (5 bases). The germline gives CDR1 MNHNS, CDR2 SASEGT. The CDR3 spans 13 residues. Trimming removed 6 bases at V and 6 bases at J, with 15 bases between.